The entry below describes one T cell receptor beta chain. Its antigen is currently not known. The sample holds no much larger clone one base away, and base qualities are not on file. This entry belongs to a study of blood T cell repertoires in COVID-19 (dated by TCRdb to about 2020). Looking at the study overall: The collaborator samples originated in the United States, Italy and Spain and spanned the acute and convalescent phases of COVID-19. Samples came from the ongoing ImmuneRACE study (first 160 participants) plus 1,254 subjects from 6 global collaborators. The repertoires were released in a freely available public database meant as a resource for research on the immune response to SARS-CoV-2. Where HLA class I and class II types were available, the types were taken from metadata supplied by the sample provider, not from assay-based typing. The material from the prospective study consisted of cDNA or gDNA derived from T cells, B-cell-depleted T cells, or PBMCs. Sample metadata almost always included a de-identified subject ID, COVID-19 status, age in years and sex. The dataset comprised deeply sampled blood TCRbeta repertoires from subjects exposed to, actively infected with, or recovered from COVID-19. Broader findings and caveats from the paper: Clinical and demographic metadata were provided uncurated, with the amount varying by source and participant.

One collaborating source in Seattle enrolled patients during active infection and followed them longitudinally through the course of disease. Each collaborating institution followed its own protocols to collect whole blood in K2EDTA tubes. For TCRbeta analysis, collaborators shipped samples as frozen whole blood, isolated PBMCs, or DNA extracted from either of those sample types. From the cysteine through the phenylalanine, the CDR3 covers 15 amino acids. The kept DNA is CDR3 alone, 45 bases in frame from the first base. CDR1 and CDR2, looked up from the germline V gene (reference sequence), are SGHKS and YYEKEE. The V end loses 4 bases and the J end loses 4 bases, and a stretch of 17 bases separates them. TCRbeta CDR3 regions were amplified from genomic DNA by means of the immunoSEQ Assay, a bias-controlled multiplex PCR. The study's own analysis went as follows. Nucleated cell counts per sample were estimated from amplification of reference gene primers within the assay. Sequence reads were collapsed and filtered to measure the absolute abundance of every unique TCRbeta CDR3 rearrangement. For each sample, productive Simpson clonality was calculated as the square root of Simpson's diversity index over productive rearrangements. TCRdb limited this immuneACCESS table to in-frame rearrangements with V and J called. A share of clones is missing; checked studies link under half to unresolved V genes, and the rest is unexplained. V and J calls and clone size follow that table, whereas D and trimming were derived from the DNA. The sample table shows 150,000 to 200,000 clones, and less than 85% are seen once. The ten largest account for roughly 7% of the sample.

What was sequenced was peripheral blood. The clonotype originates from a woman aged 40 to 55 with COVID-19, enrolled during active disease. This chain is built from TRBV5-5 and TRBJ1-2, with TRBD1 perhaps the D gene, on 6 matching bases. The nucleotides read TGTGCCAGCAGCCACCAGGGGTTGGTGATCTATGGCTACACCTTC. Its protein product is CASSHQGLVIYGYTF.